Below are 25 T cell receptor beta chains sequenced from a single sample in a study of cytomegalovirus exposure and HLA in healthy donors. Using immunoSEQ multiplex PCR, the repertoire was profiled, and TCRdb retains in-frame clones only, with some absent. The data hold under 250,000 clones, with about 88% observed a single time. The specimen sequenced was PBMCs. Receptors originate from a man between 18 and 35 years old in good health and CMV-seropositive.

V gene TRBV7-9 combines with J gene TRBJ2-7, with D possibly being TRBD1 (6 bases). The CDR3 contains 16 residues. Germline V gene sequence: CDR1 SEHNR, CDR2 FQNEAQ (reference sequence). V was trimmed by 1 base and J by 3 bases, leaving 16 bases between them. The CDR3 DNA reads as TGTGCCAGCAGCTTAGTTAGTTTGGGGGACAACTACGAGCAGTACTTC. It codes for CASSLVSLGDNYEQYF.

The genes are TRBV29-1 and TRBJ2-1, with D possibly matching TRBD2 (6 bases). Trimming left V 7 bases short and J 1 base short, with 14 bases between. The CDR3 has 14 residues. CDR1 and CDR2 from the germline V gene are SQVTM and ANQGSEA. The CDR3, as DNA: TGCAGCGGGGGTGCGGCGGGATCCTACAATGAGCAGTTCTTC. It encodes CSGGAAGSYNEQFF.

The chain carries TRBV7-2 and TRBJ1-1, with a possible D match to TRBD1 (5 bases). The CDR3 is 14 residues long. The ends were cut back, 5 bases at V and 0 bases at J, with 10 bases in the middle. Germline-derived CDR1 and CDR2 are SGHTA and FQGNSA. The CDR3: CASSHRNMNTEAFF. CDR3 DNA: TGTGCCAGCAGCCACAGGAATATGAACACTGAAGCTTTCTTT.

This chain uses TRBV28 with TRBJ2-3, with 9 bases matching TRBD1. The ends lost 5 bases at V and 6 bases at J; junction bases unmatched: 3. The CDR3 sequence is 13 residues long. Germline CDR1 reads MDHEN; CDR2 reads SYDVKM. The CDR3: CASSGQGRDTQYF. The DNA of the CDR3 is TGTGCCAGCAGTGGACAGGGGCGCGATACGCAGTATTTT.

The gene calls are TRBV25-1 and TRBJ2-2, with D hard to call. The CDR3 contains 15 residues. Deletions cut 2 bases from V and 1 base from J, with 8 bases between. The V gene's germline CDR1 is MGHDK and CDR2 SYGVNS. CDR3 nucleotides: TGTGCCAGCAGTGAACTACAAGAGAACACCGGGGAGCTGTTTTTT. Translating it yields CASSELQENTGELFF.

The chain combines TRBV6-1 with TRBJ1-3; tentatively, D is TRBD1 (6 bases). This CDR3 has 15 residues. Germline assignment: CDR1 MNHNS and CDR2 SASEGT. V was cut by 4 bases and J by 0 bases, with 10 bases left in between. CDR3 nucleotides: TGTGCCAGCAGTGGGGGGGGCTCCTCTGGAAACACCATATATTTT. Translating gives CASSGGGSSGNTIYF.

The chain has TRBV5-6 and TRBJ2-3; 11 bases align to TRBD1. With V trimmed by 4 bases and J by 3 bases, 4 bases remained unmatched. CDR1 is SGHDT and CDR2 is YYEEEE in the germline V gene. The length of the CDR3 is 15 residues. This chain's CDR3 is CASSPGQGVTDTQYF. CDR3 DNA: TGTGCCAGCAGCCCGGGACAGGGGGTGACAGATACGCAGTATTTT.

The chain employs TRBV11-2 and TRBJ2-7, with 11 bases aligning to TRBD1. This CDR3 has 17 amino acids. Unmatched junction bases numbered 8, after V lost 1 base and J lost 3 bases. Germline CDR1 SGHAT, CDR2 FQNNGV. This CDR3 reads CASSLVGFGTGGYEQYF. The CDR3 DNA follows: TGTGCCAGCAGCTTAGTGGGCTTCGGGACAGGGGGCTACGAGCAGTACTTC.

CDR3 nucleotide sequence: TGCAGCGTACACAGATTTTCCTACAATGAGCAGTTCTTC. This codes for CSVHRFSYNEQFF. V usage is TRBV29-1 and J usage is TRBJ2-1; unclear D gene. The germline V and J ends were trimmed by 6 bases and 1 base, with 10 bases remaining between them. The germline V gene has CDR1 SQVTM and CDR2 ANQGSEA. The CDR3 runs 13 residues.

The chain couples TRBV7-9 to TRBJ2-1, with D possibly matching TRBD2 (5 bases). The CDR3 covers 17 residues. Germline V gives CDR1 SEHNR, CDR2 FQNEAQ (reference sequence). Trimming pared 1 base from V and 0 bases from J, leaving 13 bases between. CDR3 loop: CASSLGVTGSSYNEQFF. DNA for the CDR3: TGTGCCAGCAGCTTAGGGGTTACGGGGAGCTCCTACAATGAGCAGTTCTTC.

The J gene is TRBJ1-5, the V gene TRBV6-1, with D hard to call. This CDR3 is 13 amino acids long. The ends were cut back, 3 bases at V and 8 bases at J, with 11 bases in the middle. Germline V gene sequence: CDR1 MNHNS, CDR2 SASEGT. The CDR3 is CASSDPPPEPQHF. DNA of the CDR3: TGTGCCAGCAGTGACCCCCCCCCGGAGCCCCAGCATTTT.

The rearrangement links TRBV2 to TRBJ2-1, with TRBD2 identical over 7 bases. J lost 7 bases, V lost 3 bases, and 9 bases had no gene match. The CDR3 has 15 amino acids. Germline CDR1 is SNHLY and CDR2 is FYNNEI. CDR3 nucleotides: TGTGCCAGCAGTGAGCGCGGGAGACCCGAAAATGAGCAGTTCTTC. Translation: CASSERGRPENEQFF.

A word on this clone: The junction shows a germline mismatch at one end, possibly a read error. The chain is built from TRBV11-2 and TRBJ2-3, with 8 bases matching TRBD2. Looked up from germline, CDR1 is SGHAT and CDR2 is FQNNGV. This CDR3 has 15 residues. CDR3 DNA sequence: TGTGCCAGCAGCTTACGCGGGAGGATCCCGGATACACAGTATTTT. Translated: CASSLRGRIPDTQYF.

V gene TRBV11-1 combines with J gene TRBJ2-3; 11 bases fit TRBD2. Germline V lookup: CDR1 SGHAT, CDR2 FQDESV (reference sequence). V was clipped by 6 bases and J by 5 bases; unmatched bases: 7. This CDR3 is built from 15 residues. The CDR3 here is CASSRLAGSRDTQYF. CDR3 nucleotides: TGTGCCAGCAGTCGACTAGCGGGGTCCCGAGATACGCAGTATTTT.

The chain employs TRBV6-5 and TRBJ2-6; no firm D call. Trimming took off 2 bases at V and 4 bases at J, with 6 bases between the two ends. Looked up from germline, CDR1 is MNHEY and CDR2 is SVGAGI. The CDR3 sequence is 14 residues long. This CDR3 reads CASSYRRGANVLTF. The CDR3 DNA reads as TGTGCCAGCAGTTACAGGCGGGGGGCCAACGTCCTGACTTTC.

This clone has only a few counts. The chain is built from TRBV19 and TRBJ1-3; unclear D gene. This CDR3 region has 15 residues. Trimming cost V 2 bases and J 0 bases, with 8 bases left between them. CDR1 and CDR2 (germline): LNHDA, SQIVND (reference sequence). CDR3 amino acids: CASSIQVYSGNTIYF. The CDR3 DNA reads TGTGCCAGTAGTATACAGGTCTACTCTGGAAACACCATATATTTT.

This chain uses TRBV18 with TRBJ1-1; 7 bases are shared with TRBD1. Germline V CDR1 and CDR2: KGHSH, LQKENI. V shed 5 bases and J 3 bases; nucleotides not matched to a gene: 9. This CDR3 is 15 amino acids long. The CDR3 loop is CASSWDSGTYTEAFF. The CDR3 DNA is TGTGCCAGCTCATGGGACAGCGGTACCTACACTGAAGCTTTCTTT. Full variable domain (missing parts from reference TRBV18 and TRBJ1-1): NAGVMQNPRHLVRRRGQEARLRCSPMKGHSHVYWYRQLPEEGLKFMVYLQKENIIDESGMPKERFSAEFPKEGPSILRIQQVVRGDSAAYFCASSWDSGTYTEAFFGQGTRLTVV.

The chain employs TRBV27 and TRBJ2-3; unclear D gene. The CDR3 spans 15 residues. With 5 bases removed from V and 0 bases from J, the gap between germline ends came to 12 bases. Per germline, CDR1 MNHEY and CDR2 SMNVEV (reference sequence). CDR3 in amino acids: CASSPFSGSTDTQYF. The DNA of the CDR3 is TGTGCCAGCAGTCCATTCTCCGGTAGCACAGATACGCAGTATTTT.

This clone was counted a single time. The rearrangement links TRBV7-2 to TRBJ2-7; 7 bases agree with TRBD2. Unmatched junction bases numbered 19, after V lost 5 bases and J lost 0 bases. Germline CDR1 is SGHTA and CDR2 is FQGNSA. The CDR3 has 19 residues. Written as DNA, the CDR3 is TGTGCCAGCAGCCTGCGGACTAGTGGCTGGCGGGATTACTCCTACGAGCAGTACTTC. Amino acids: CASSLRTSGWRDYSYEQYF. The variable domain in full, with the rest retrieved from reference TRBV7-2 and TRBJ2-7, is GAGVSQSPSNKVTEKGKDVELRCDPISGHTALYWYRQSLGQGLEFLIYFQGNSAPDKSGLPSDRFSAERTGGSVSTLTIQRTQQEDSAVYLCASSLRTSGWRDYSYEQYFGPGTRLTVT.

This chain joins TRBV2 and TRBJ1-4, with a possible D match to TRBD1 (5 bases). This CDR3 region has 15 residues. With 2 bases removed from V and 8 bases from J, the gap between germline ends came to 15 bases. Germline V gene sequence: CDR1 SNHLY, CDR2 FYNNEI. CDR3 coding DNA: TGTGCCAGCAGTGAATACGGGGGGAAGTTAGAAAAACTGTTTTTT. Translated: CASSEYGGKLEKLFF.

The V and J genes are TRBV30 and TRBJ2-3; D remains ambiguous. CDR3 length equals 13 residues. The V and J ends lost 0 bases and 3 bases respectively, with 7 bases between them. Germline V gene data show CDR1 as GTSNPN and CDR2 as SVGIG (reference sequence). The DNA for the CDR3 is TGTGCCTGGAGTGTAATCCTAACAGATACGCAGTATTTT. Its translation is CAWSVILTDTQYF. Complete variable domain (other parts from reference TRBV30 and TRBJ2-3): SQTIHQWPATLVQPVGSPLSLECTVEGTSNPNLYWYRQAAGRGLQLLFYSVGIGQISSEVPQNLSASRPQDRQFILSSKKLLLSDSGFYLCAWSVILTDTQYFGPGTRLTVL.

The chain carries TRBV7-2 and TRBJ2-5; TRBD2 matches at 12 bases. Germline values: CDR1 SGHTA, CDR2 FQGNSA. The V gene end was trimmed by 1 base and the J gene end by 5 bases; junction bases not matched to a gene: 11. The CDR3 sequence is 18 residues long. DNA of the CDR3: TGTGCCAGCAGCTTAGTAGGGGCTAGCGGGAGGGCCCTGGAGACCCAGTACTTC. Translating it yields CASSLVGASGRALETQYF. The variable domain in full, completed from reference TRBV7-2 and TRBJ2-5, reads GAGVSQSPSNKVTEKGKDVELRCDPISGHTALYWYRQSLGQGLEFLIYFQGNSAPDKSGLPSDRFSAERTGGSVSTLTIQRTQQEDSAVYLCASSLVGASGRALETQYFGPGTRLLVL.

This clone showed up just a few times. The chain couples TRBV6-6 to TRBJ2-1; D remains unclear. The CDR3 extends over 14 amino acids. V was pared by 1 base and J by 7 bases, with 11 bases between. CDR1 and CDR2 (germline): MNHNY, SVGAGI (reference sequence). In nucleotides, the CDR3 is TGTGCCAGCAGTTACTGGGCAGGAATTAATGAGCAGTTCTTC. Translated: CASSYWAGINEQFF.

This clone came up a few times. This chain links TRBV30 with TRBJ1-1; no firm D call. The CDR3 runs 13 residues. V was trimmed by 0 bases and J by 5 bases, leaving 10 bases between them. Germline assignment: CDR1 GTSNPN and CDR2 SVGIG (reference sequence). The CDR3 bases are TGTGCCTGGAGTGTAAGCGGGCTGACTGAAGCTTTCTTT. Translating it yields CAWSVSGLTEAFF.

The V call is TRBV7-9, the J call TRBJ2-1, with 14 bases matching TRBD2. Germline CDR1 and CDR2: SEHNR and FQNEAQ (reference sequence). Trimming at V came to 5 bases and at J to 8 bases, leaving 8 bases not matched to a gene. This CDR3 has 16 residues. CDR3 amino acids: CASSKGLAGDRDEQFF. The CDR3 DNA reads TGTGCCAGCAGCAAGGGACTAGCGGGAGATAGAGATGAGCAGTTCTTC.